This record looks at one TCR beta chain sequence and its context. It has no known antigen specificity. The input lacks base qualities; no much larger clone sits a single base away. The sample comes from a study of CD8+ T cells in alopecia areata (dated by TCRdb to 2016 to 2019). Background on the whole study: High-throughput TCRbeta sequencing was used to examine T cell clonal expansion in alopecia areata in both the C3H/HeJ mouse model and human patients. TCRbeta CDR3 regions were amplified by immunoSEQ multiplex PCR using 35 Vbeta forward and 13 Jbeta reverse primers. RNA was extracted with the PAXgene miRNA kit for fixed scalp, the miRNeasy kit for PBMCs, and the RNeasy kit for mouse skin. Scalp tissue and sorted CD4+ and CD8+ peripheral blood T cells from patchy and totalis/universalis alopecia areata patients and from healthy controls were covered by human TCRbeta sequencing. Clonality in the scalp was compared among normal scalp (n=4), patchy alopecia areata scalp (n=8), and alopecia totalis/universalis scalp (n=8). The paper as a whole reports these results and caveats: Compared with mice, TCR sequences shared between patients were less clear, possibly partly because of HLA diversity across the patient population. Higher clonality and more expanded CD8+ clones were observed in lesional scalp than in normal scalp, particularly in alopecia totalis/universalis, a finding suggestive of antigenic drive. Unlike mouse skin, which is dominated by gammadelta T cells, normal human skin has resident alphabeta T cells that are also sequenced, and this complicates analysis of the scalp TCR repertoire.

PBMCs were isolated by density centrifugation and stained for CD3, CD4 and CD8, and CD4+ and CD8+ T cells were sorted on a FACSAria. Unaffected controls provided scalp biopsies and blood samples. Libraries were built with the immunoSEQ multiplex PCR assay. RNA was extracted from all samples and reverse transcribed into cDNA, which served as template for TCR sequencing. First-strand cDNA was synthesized using SuperScript III with a 2:1 mix of oligo-dT and random hexamers. Amplification bias was assessed with a synthetic immune receptor repertoire, and residual bias was removed computationally. Under the source paper's analysis protocol: Raw reads were preprocessed to remove errors, and CDR3 was defined according to IMGT conventions as the region from the conserved cysteine to phenylalanine. Clonality was computed as 1 minus the Shannon entropy, with the entropy normalized by log2 of the number of productive unique TCRs. Whether scalp clones were CD4 or CD8 was inferred by matching scalp TCRbeta sequences against CD4 and CD8 repertoires sorted from blood. The immuneACCESS repertoire file appears here via TCRdb, limited to in-frame rearrangements. These files lack a portion of the clones; in checked studies, under half of the deficit traces to unresolved V genes, and the cause of the others is not known. That table is the source of V, J and clone size, and D and trimming were worked out from the DNA. A total of 100,000 to 150,000 clones appear in this sample, less than 80% of them only once. Of the sample, around 2.8% is held by the ten largest clones.

From V the trimming removes 3 bases and from J it removes 1 base, while the gene matches leave 6 bases of the junction unaccounted for. Reading from cysteine to phenylalanine, the CDR3 counts 16 amino acids. Of the read, only the CDR3 DNA is kept; its 48 bases are in frame from base 1. CDR1 and CDR2, per the germline V gene, are MGHRA and YSYEKL. The sequencing input was CD4+ T cells sorted from blood. The chain uses TRBV4-1 and TRBJ1-1, and 9 junction bases match TRBD1. The source of this sequence is a human donor in good health. The CDR3 protein sequence reads: CASSHGTGKGNTEAFF. The base sequence is TGCGCCAGCAGCCACGGGACAGGGAAGGGGAACACTGAAGCTTTCTTT.